The following is a T cell receptor (beta chain) sequence with its context. This sample is part of a study of blood T cell repertoires in COVID-19. About the study: In each case, the material was cDNA or gDNA derived from T cells, B-cell-depleted T cells, or PBMCs.

The trim removed 0 bases at V and 9 bases at J, leaving 8 bases unmatched. The CDR3 consists of 15 residues. Germline V lookup: CDR1 SGHRS, CDR2 YFSETQ. In the original processing: Reference gene primers were amplified, and this amplification served to estimate nucleated cell counts. Data came from immunoSEQ multiplex PCR; TCRdb stores just in-frame clones and leaves some out. The V and J calls and the clone size are those of that table, but D and trimming were determined from the DNA. The table shows around 260,000 clones, with 88% occurring only once. This chain connects TRBV5-1 to TRBJ1-1, with TRBD1 identical over 10 bases. The clonotype was recovered from a man in his 60s who had recovered from COVID-19. Source material: peripheral blood. The CDR3: CASSLGTGGSGKAFF. CDR3 DNA: TGCGCCAGCAGCTTGGGGACAGGGGGGTCGGGGAAAGCTTTCTTT. Full variable domain (missing parts from reference TRBV5-1 and TRBJ1-1): KAGVTQTPRYLIKTRGQQVTLSCSPISGHRSVSWYQQTPGQGLQFLFEYFSETQRNKGNFPGRFSGRQFSNSRSEMNVSTLELGDSALYLCASSLGTGGSGKAFFGQGTRLTVV.